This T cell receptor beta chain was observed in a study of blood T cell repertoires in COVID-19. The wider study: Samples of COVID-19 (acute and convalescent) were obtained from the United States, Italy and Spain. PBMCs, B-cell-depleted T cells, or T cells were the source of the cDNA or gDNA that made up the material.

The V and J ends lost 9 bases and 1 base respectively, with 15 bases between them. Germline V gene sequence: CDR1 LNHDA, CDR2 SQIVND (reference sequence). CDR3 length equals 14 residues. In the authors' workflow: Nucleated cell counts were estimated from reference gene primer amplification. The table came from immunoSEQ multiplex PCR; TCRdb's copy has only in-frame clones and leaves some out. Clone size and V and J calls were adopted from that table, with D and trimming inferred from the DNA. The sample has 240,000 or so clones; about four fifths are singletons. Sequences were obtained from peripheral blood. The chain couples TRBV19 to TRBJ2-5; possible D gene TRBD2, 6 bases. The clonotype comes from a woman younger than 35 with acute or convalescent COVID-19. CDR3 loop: CASALGRTQETQYF. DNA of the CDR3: TGTGCCAGCGCCTTGGGGAGGACCCAAGAGACCCAGTACTTC.